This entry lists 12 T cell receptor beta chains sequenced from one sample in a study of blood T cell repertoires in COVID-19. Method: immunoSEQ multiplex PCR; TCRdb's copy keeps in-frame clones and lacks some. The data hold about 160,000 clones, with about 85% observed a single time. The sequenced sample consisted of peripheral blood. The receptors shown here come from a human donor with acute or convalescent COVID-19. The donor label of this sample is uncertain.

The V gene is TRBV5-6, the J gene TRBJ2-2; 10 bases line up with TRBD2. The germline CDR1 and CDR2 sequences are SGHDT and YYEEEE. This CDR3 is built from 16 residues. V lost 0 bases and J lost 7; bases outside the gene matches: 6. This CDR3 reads CASSLGASGGFGELFF. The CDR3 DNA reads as TGTGCCAGCAGCTTGGGTGCTAGCGGGGGTTTCGGGGAGCTGTTTTTT.

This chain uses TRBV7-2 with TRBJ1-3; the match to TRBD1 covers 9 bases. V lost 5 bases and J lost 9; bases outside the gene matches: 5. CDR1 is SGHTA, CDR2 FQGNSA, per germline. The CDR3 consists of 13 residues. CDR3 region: CASSPGQGGTIYF. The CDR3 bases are TGTGCCAGCAGCCCGGGACAGGGAGGCACCATATATTTT.

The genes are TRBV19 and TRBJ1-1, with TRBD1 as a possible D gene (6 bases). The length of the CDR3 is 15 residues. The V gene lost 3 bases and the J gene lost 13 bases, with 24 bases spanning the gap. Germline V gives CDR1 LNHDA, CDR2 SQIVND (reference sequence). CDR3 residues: CASSMIVKGTLKLFF. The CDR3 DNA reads TGTGCCAGTAGTATGATCGTCAAAGGGACACTGAAGCTTTTCTTT. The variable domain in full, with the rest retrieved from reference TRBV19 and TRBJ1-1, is DGGITQSPKYLFRKEGQNVTLSCEQNLNHDAMYWYRQDPGQGLRLIYYSQIVNDFQKGDIAEGYSVSREKKESFPLTVTSAQKNPTAFYLCASSMIVKGTLKLFFGQGTRLTVV.

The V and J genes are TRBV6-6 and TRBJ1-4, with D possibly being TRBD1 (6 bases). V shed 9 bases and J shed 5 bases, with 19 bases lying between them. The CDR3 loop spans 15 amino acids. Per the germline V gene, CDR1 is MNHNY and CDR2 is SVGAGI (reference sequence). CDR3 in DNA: TGTGCCAGTAACACCCAGGGGATTGGGAATGAAAAACTGTTTTTT. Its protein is CASNTQGIGNEKLFF.

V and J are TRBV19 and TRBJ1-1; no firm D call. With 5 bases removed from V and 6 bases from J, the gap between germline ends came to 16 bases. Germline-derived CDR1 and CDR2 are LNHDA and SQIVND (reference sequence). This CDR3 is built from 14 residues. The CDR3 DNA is TGTGCCAGTAGTCCAAGGAAGGAGAGGGCTGAAGCTTTCTTT. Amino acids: CASSPRKERAEAFF.

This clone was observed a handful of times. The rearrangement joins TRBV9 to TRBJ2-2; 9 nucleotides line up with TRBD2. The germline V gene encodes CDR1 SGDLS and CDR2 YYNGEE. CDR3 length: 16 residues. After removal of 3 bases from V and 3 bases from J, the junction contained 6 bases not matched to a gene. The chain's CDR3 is CASSDSGGTYTGELFF. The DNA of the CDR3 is TGTGCCAGCAGCGACAGCGGGGGGACCTACACCGGGGAGCTGTTTTTT.

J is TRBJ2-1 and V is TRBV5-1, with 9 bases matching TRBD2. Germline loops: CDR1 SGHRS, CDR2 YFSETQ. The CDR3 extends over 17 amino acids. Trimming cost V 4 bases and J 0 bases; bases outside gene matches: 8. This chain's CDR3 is CASSPPLAGFSYNEQFF. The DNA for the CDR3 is TGCGCCAGCAGCCCCCCGCTAGCGGGGTTCTCCTACAATGAGCAGTTCTTC.

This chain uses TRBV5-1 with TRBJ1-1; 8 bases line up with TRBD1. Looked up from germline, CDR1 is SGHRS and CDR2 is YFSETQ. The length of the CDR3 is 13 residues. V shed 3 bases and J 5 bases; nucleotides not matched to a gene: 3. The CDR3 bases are TGCGCCAGCAGCTGGACAGGGAGAACTGAAGCTTTCTTT. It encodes CASSWTGRTEAFF. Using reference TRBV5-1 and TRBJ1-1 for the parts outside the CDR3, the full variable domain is KAGVTQTPRYLIKTRGQQVTLSCSPISGHRSVSWYQQTPGQGLQFLFEYFSETQRNKGNFPGRFSGRQFSNSRSEMNVSTLELGDSALYLCASSWTGRTEAFFGQGTRLTVV.

The CDR3 sequence: CASSPGFTSGSGELFF. DNA for the CDR3: TGTGCCAGCAGCCCGGGGTTTACAAGCGGATCGGGGGAGCTGTTTTTT. The J gene is TRBJ2-2, the V gene TRBV4-2, with D possibly TRBD2 on 5 matching bases. The CDR3 has 16 residues. Deletions cut 4 bases from V and 8 bases from J, with 20 bases between. In germline, CDR1 is LGHNA, CDR2 YNFKEQ.

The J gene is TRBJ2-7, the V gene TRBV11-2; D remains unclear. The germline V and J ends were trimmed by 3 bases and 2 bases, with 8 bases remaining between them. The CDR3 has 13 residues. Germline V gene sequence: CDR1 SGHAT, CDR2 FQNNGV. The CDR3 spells CASSFIFPYEQYF. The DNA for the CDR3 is TGTGCCAGCAGCTTTATTTTTCCCTACGAGCAGTACTTC.

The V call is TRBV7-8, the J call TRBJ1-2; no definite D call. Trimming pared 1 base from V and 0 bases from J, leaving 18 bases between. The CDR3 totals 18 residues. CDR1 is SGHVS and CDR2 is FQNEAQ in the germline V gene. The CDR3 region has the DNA TGTGCCAGCAGCTTAGTAATTAGGGTAGCGGCTACTAACTATGGCTACACCTTC. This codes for CASSLVIRVAATNYGYTF.

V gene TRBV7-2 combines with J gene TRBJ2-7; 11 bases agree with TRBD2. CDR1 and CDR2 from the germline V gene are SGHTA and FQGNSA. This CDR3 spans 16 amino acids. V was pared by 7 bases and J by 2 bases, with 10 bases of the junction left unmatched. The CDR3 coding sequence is TGTGCCAGCACCTCGGGCGGGACTAGCGGCACCTACGAGCAGTACTTC. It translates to CASTSGGTSGTYEQYF.